Each of the 15 T cell receptor beta chains below was sequenced from the same sample in a study of Ad26.COV2.S vaccination and SARS-CoV-2 variants. The treatment: about 20 received Ad26.COV2.S at low or high dose, single or two shots; a few received placebo; per-sample allocation not given. Sampling occurred on day 63 after the first vaccine or placebo injection. TCRdb's table, derived via immunoSEQ multiplex PCR, lists solely in-frame clones and lacks some. The data contain roughly 400,000 clones, about 88% of them singletons. The source material was peripheral blood, sampled in a trial of Ad26.COV2.S vaccine versus placebo. The receptors stem from a person aged 18-65 years who received the Ad26.COV2.S COVID-19 vaccine or a placebo.

The chain links TRBV7-3 to TRBJ2-7; 7 bases are shared with TRBD2. J lost 6 bases, V lost 5 bases, and 7 bases had no gene match. The CDR3 loop spans 13 amino acids. Germline CDR1 and CDR2: SGHTA and FQGTGA. The CDR3 loop reads CASSPRLASEQYF. The CDR3 DNA sequence: TGTGCCAGCAGCCCTAGACTAGCCTCCGAGCAGTACTTC.

V and J are TRBV30 and TRBJ2-1, with 13 bases fitting TRBD2. After removal of 3 bases from V and 7 bases from J, the junction contained 6 bases not matched to a gene. The CDR3 length is 15 residues. CDR1 and CDR2 from the germline V gene are GTSNPN and SVGIG (reference sequence). CDR3 sequence: CAWSTGTSGENEQFF. CDR3 bases: TGTGCCTGGAGCACAGGGACTAGCGGGGAAAATGAGCAGTTCTTC.

V and J are TRBV7-2 and TRBJ2-3; 11 bases agree with TRBD2. The germline CDR1 and CDR2 sequences are SGHTA and FQGNSA. V shed 4 bases and J 5 bases; nucleotides not matched to a gene: 8. The CDR3 runs to 16 residues. CDR3 loop: CASSSDSGRALDTQYF. In nucleotides, the CDR3 is TGTGCCAGCAGCTCCGATAGCGGGAGGGCCTTAGATACGCAGTATTTT.

This chain uses TRBV6-5 with TRBJ1-1; D not certain. Deletions cut 0 bases from V and 1 base from J, with 9 bases between. The CDR3 totals 15 residues. The germline CDR1 and CDR2 sequences are MNHEY and SVGAGI. This CDR3 is CASSYSSLPNTEAFF. Here the CDR3 DNA reads TGTGCCAGCAGTTACTCGAGTCTTCCGAACACTGAAGCTTTCTTT.

This chain connects TRBV21-1 to TRBJ2-4; TRBD1, as called in the table, went unchecked against the DNA. TRBV21-1 is labeled a pseudogene. The CDR3 is 17 amino acids. CDR3 bases: TGTGCCAGCAGCAGACACAGGGGGCATGGGACTATAAACATTCAGTACTTC. This encodes CASSRHRGHGTINIQYF.

The V call is TRBV27, the J call TRBJ2-7, with D tentatively TRBD2 (6 bases). V was shortened by 3 bases and J by 0 bases, with 12 bases between the two germline ends. From germline, CDR1 is MNHEY and CDR2 SMNVEV (reference sequence). CDR3 length: 15 residues. CDR3 residues: CASSLTAGSSYEQYF. In DNA form, the CDR3 reads TGTGCCAGCAGTTTGACGGCGGGGAGCTCCTACGAGCAGTACTTC.

This clone was counted once. The V and J genes are TRBV11-2 and TRBJ2-5; D gene ambiguous. Trimming cost V 1 base and J 4 bases, with 10 bases left between them. CDR3 length: 14 residues. Germline CDR1 SGHAT, CDR2 FQNNGV. The CDR3 protein is CASSLGRKGETQYF. CDR3 bases: TGTGCCAGCAGCTTAGGACGCAAGGGAGAGACCCAGTACTTC.

This clone appeared once. The gene calls are TRBV3-1 (or the pseudogene TRBV3-2) and TRBJ1-1; unclear D gene. There are 15 residues in the CDR3. The germline V and J ends were trimmed by 1 base and 2 bases, with 11 bases remaining between them. Per germline, CDR1 LGHDT and CDR2 YNNKEL (reference sequence). CDR3 region: CASSQGVFTNTEAFF. CDR3 DNA: TGTGCCAGCAGCCAAGGGGTATTTACTAACACTGAAGCTTTCTTT.

The chain has TRBV28 and TRBJ1-2; D might be TRBD1 (5 bases). The germline CDR1 and CDR2 sequences are MDHEN and SYDVKM. There are 15 residues in the CDR3. V lost 6 bases to trimming and J lost 5 bases, with 19 bases between them. The CDR3 sequence: CASRGRRIPLYGYTF. CDR3 DNA sequence: TGTGCCAGCAGGGGACGAAGGATCCCCCTGTATGGCTACACCTTC.

This clone was recorded only once. The gene calls are TRBV28 and TRBJ2-1, with 8 bases lining up with TRBD2. This CDR3 comprises 16 residues. Germline V gene lookup returns CDR1 MDHEN and CDR2 SYDVKM. Trimming took 7 bases from V and 5 from J; bases not matched to a gene: 13. The CDR3 protein is CASTPGGAPTHNEQFF. The CDR3 DNA reads as TGTGCCAGCACCCCCGGGGGGGCCCCCACACACAATGAGCAGTTCTTC.

This chain joins TRBV7-3 and TRBJ2-6; TRBD2 matches at 8 bases. From germline, CDR1 is SGHTA and CDR2 FQGTGA. The V segment lost 4 bases and the J segment 1 base; nucleotides outside the gene matches: 6. This CDR3 contains 17 residues. For the CDR3, the DNA is TGTGCCAGCAGCTCAGGACTAGCCCGATCTGGGGCCAACGTCCTGACTTTC. It specifies CASSSGLARSGANVLTF.

The rearrangement links TRBV7-2 to TRBJ2-7, with TRBD2 matching 8 bases. Germline V CDR1 and CDR2: SGHTA, FQGNSA. Trimming removed 1 base from V and 0 bases from J; junction bases left unmatched: 11. The CDR3 sequence is 18 residues long. The CDR3 DNA reads as TGTGCCAGCAGCTTAGGTAGGGTGGGGAGCGGGAGCTCCTACGAGCAGTACTTC. Protein product: CASSLGRVGSGSSYEQYF. Full variable domain (outside the CDR3, taken from reference TRBV7-2 and TRBJ2-7): GAGVSQSPSNKVTEKGKDVELRCDPISGHTALYWYRQSLGQGLEFLIYFQGNSAPDKSGLPSDRFSAERTGGSVSTLTIQRTQQEDSAVYLCASSLGRVGSGSSYEQYFGPGTRLTVT.

V and J are TRBV6-4 and TRBJ2-7, with TRBD2 matching 7 bases. This CDR3 contains 17 residues. V lost 4 bases, J lost 1 base, and 13 bases stayed unmatched. CDR1 MRHNA and CDR2 SNTAGT come from the germline V gene. The CDR3 is CASSVLAALHFSYEQYF. The DNA for the CDR3 is TGTGCCAGCAGTGTCCTAGCGGCCCTCCATTTTTCCTACGAGCAGTACTTC.

The chain uses TRBV19 and TRBJ2-1; TRBD2 matches 12 bases. V gave up 1 base and J gave up 8 bases; unmatched junction bases: 12. This CDR3 is built from 18 residues. Germline V gene lookup returns CDR1 LNHDA and CDR2 SQIVND (reference sequence). Here the CDR3 reads CASSIAASGRAQIHEQFF. Here the CDR3 DNA reads TGTGCCAGTAGTATAGCCGCTAGCGGGAGGGCCCAAATTCATGAGCAGTTCTTC.

The chain combines TRBV21-1 with TRBJ1-6; the table gives TRBD1 as D, unverified against the DNA. TRBV21-1 counts as a pseudogene. The CDR3 runs 24 residues. This chain's CDR3 is CASSKLHGTGGREIQGKKNSPLHF. The DNA of the CDR3 is TGTGCCAGCAGCAAACTGCATGGGACAGGGGGACGGGAAATACAGGGGAAAAAAAACTCACCCCTCCACTTT.